This entry concerns a single TCR beta chain. Trimming took 5 bases from V and 7 from J; bases not matched to a gene: 4. CDR3 size: 15 residues. Looked up from germline, CDR1 is SGHAT and CDR2 is FQNNGV. Per the original data handling: Amplification from reference gene primers served as the basis for estimated nucleated cell counts. The repertoire was sequenced with immunoSEQ multiplex PCR; TCRdb's copy has only in-frame clones and lacks some. D and trimming come from the DNA, and the V and J calls and clone size come from that table. Of 90,000 to 100,000 clones in the sample, 70% to 85% were seen once. This sample was included in a study of blood T cell repertoires in COVID-19. Study-wide context: Samples representing acute and convalescent COVID-19 were sourced from the United States, Italy and Spain.

The TCR sequence derives from a woman aged 55-69 years in a cohort sampled during active or convalescent COVID-19. The sample comprised peripheral blood. The rearrangement links TRBV11-2 to TRBJ2-1; 14 bases agree with TRBD2. The CDR3 loop reads CASSLGTSGGNEQFF. CDR3 sequence (DNA): TGTGCCAGCAGCCTTGGGACTAGCGGGGGTAATGAGCAGTTCTTC.